This T cell receptor (beta chain) was captured by sequencing in a study of blood T cell repertoires in COVID-19. Across the whole study: Some COVID-19 samples were acute and others convalescent; all came from the United States, Italy and Spain.

Germline CDR1 and CDR2: SGHRS and YFSETQ. The V end lost 0 bases, the J end lost 5 bases, and 6 bases lay between the germline ends. The CDR3 is 13 residues long. This clone turned up a few times. TCRdb's copy holds only in-frame clones and misses some; the assay was immunoSEQ multiplex PCR. Among 160,000 or so clones, about 86% were seen once, and the ten largest hold approximately 4%. V and J are TRBV5-1 and TRBJ1-5; no clear D. The source of this sequence is a woman aged 70-85 years with acute or convalescent COVID-19. Input material: peripheral blood. The CDR3 sequence is CASSLDGYQPQHF. The CDR3 nucleotides are TGCGCCAGCAGCTTGGACGGTTATCAGCCCCAGCATTTT.